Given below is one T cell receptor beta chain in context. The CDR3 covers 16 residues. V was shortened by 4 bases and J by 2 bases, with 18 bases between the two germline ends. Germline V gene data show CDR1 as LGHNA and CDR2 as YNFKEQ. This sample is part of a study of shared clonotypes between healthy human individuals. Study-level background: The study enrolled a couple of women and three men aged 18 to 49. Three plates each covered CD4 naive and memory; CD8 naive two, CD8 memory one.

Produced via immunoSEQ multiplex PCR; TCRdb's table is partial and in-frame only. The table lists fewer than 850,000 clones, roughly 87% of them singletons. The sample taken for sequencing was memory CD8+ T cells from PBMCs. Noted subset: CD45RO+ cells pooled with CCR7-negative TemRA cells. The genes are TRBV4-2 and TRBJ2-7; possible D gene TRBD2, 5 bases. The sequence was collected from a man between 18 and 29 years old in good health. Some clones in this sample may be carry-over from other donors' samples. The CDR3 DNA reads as TGTGCCAGCAGCCCGGAGGCCCTTGGCGAAGCCTACGAGCAGTACTTC. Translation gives CASSPEALGEAYEQYF.